The 29 T cell receptor beta chains given below trace back to one sample, sequenced in a study of blood T cell repertoires in COVID-19. TCRdb keeps only in-frame clones here, not all; method: immunoSEQ multiplex PCR. Of approximately 170,000 clones detected, around 90% appear once; the ten largest clones hold over 15%. The material sequenced was peripheral blood. These receptors originate from a man aged 55-75 years with active or convalescent COVID-19.

This clone has only a few counts. CDR3 amino acids: CASTIMGASNQPQHF. CDR3 bases: TGTGCCAGTACCATTATGGGGGCCAGCAATCAGCCCCAGCATTTT. The chain is built from TRBV19 and TRBJ1-5, with D possibly matching TRBD1 (6 bases). This CDR3 is 15 amino acids long. Germline V gene lookup returns CDR1 LNHDA and CDR2 SQIVND (reference sequence). The V end lost 7 bases, the J end lost 1 base, and 14 bases lay between the germline ends.

This clone came up once. This sequence joins TRBV19 and TRBJ1-4; TRBD1 matches at 7 bases. The CDR3 is made up of 15 amino acids. The V and J ends lost 6 bases and 5 bases, in that order; junction bases with no gene match: 9. CDR1 is LNHDA, CDR2 SQIVND, per germline (reference sequence). CDR3 amino acids: CASRPRQGANEKLFF. The DNA for the CDR3 is TGTGCCAGTAGGCCAAGACAGGGCGCGAATGAAAAACTGTTTTTT.

This chain uses TRBV2 with TRBJ2-1; D gene ambiguous. V lost 7 bases to trimming and J lost 4 bases, with 5 bases between them. Germline assignment: CDR1 SNHLY and CDR2 FYNNEI. The CDR3 spans 11 residues. The CDR3 sequence: CASNPYNEQFF. The CDR3 DNA sequence: TGTGCCAGCAATCCGTACAATGAGCAGTTCTTC.

This clone was detected only once. The chain is built from TRBV6-2 or TRBV6-3 and TRBJ1-5; perhaps TRBD1 as D (6 bases). Trimming shortened V by 0 bases and J by 4 bases, and 10 bases separated the two germline ends. The CDR3 length is 15 residues. Germline-derived CDR1 and CDR2 are MNHEY and SVGEGT. CDR3 bases: TGTGCCAGCAGTTACTCGAGGGGGTCGAATCAGCCCCAGCATTTT. This gives the protein CASSYSRGSNQPQHF.

The chain uses TRBV5-1 and TRBJ1-2; 7 positions match TRBD1. This CDR3 comprises 15 residues. From germline, CDR1 is SGHRS and CDR2 YFSETQ. V lost 7 bases and J lost 8; bases outside the gene matches: 17. The CDR3 DNA sequence: TGCGCCAGCCGGGACAGCGAATTGTGGTCCTCCGGCTACACCTTC. Amino acid sequence: CASRDSELWSSGYTF.

The chain carries TRBV19 and TRBJ2-7, with TRBD2 matching 10 bases. The CDR3 is 14 residues long. V dropped 5 bases and J dropped 4; count of bases not matched to a gene: 5. The germline V gene has CDR1 LNHDA and CDR2 SQIVND (reference sequence). CDR3 amino acids: CASSPRTSGYEQYF. In nucleotides, the CDR3 is TGTGCCAGTAGTCCTCGGACTAGCGGTTACGAGCAGTACTTC.

The V call is TRBV10-2, the J call TRBJ2-4, with D unclear. Germline V gene sequence: CDR1 WSHSY, CDR2 SAAADI. Trimming shortened V by 5 bases and J by 0 bases, and 8 bases separated the two germline ends. This CDR3 spans 14 amino acids. CDR3 nucleotides: TGCGCCAGCAGTATCTACCAAGCCAAAAACATTCAGTACTTC. Translation: CASSIYQAKNIQYF.

The chain employs TRBV2 and TRBJ1-1, with 7 nucleotides matching TRBD1. The V gene end was trimmed by 1 base and the J gene end by 0 bases; junction bases not matched to a gene: 20. The germline V gene has CDR1 SNHLY and CDR2 FYNNEI. This CDR3 is built from 21 residues. The CDR3 DNA sequence: TGTGCCAGCAGTGAAGAGGTACGTTCGAGGGGGCTGGGATCCATGAACACTGAAGCTTTCTTT. It encodes CASSEEVRSRGLGSMNTEAFF.

This rearrangement joins TRBV3-1 (or the pseudogene TRBV3-2) to TRBJ2-5, with 11 bases fitting TRBD2. Trimming took 3 bases from V and 2 from J; bases not matched to a gene: 2. The CDR3 totals 15 residues. Germline CDR1 and CDR2: LGHDT and YNNKEL (reference sequence). CDR3 loop: CASSQGLAVQETQYF. The CDR3 DNA reads TGTGCCAGCAGCCAGGGACTAGCGGTGCAAGAGACCCAGTACTTC.

The V gene is TRBV2, the J gene TRBJ2-3, with 10 bases lining up with TRBD1. The germline V gene has CDR1 SNHLY and CDR2 FYNNEI. Trimming cost V 3 bases and J 6 bases; bases outside gene matches: 6. The CDR3 is made up of 15 amino acids. The CDR3 region is CASSERQGATDTQYF. CDR3 sequence (DNA): TGTGCCAGCAGTGAGCGACAGGGGGCGACGGATACGCAGTATTTT.

In this sample, this clone turned up a few times. The chain couples TRBV10-3 to TRBJ1-6, with a possible D match to TRBD1 (5 bases). Trimming cost V 6 bases and J 7 bases, with 10 bases left between them. Germline V CDR1 and CDR2: ENHRY, SYGVKD. There are 13 residues in the CDR3. The CDR3 region has the DNA TGTGCCATCAGGCAGGGTCCAAATTCACCCCTCCACTTT. This codes for CAIRQGPNSPLHF.

The rearrangement uses TRBV6-5 and TRBJ2-1; D ambiguous. Germline V CDR1 and CDR2: MNHEY, SVGAGI. The CDR3 runs to 13 residues. Trimming removed 3 bases from V and 3 bases from J, with 6 bases in between. This CDR3 reads CASSYNSYNEQFF. CDR3 coding DNA: TGTGCCAGCAGTTATAACAGCTACAATGAGCAGTTCTTC.

The rearrangement joins TRBV27 to TRBJ2-7, with no clear D. The CDR3 consists of 14 residues. The germline V gene has CDR1 MNHEY and CDR2 SMNVEV (reference sequence). The V gene lost 5 bases and the J gene lost 4 bases, with 15 bases spanning the gap. CDR3 sequence reads: CASSQVESLYEQYF. In DNA form, the CDR3 reads TGTGCCAGCAGTCAGGTCGAGTCTCTTTACGAGCAGTACTTC.

In DNA, the CDR3 is TGCGCCAGCAGCATCGGGACAGCCATGCTCTCTGGAAACACCATATATTTT. Amino acids: CASSIGTAMLSGNTIYF. This sequence joins TRBV5-1 and TRBJ1-3; 7 bases map to TRBD1. Per germline, CDR1 SGHRS and CDR2 YFSETQ. The V gene end was trimmed by 4 bases and the J gene end by 0 bases; junction bases not matched to a gene: 10. The CDR3 sequence is 17 residues long. Full variable domain (rest looked up from reference TRBV5-1 and TRBJ1-3): KAGVTQTPRYLIKTRGQQVTLSCSPISGHRSVSWYQQTPGQGLQFLFEYFSETQRNKGNFPGRFSGRQFSNSRSEMNVSTLELGDSALYLCASSIGTAMLSGNTIYFGEGSWLTVV.

The chain combines TRBV11-3 with TRBJ2-6, with D possibly being TRBD2 (6 bases). V lost 2 bases and J lost 0, with 20 bases in between. Germline V lookup: CDR1 SGHNT, CDR2 YENEEA. CDR3 length: 20 residues. The chain's CDR3 is CASSLSLPLGGVSGANVLTF. The CDR3 region has the DNA TGTGCCAGCAGCTTATCCCTCCCCCTCGGGGGAGTCTCTGGGGCCAACGTCCTGACTTTC.

As concerns this clone: This CDR3 is also generated by other DNA sequences in the sample. V is TRBV18 and J is TRBJ1-4; 7 nucleotides align to TRBD1. With V trimmed by 6 bases and J by 0 bases, 4 bases remained unmatched. The CDR3 is 15 residues long. Germline values: CDR1 KGHSH, CDR2 LQKENI. CDR3 sequence (DNA): TGTGCCAGCTCCCCTGGACAGGCAACTAATGAAAAACTGTTTTTT. Translated: CASSPGQATNEKLFF.

The chain employs TRBV6-5 and TRBJ2-7; weak D call: TRBD1 (5 bases). The CDR3 extends over 15 amino acids. V was clipped by 4 bases and J by 0 bases, with 13 bases between them. Per germline, CDR1 MNHEY and CDR2 SVGAGI. The CDR3 region is CASSFRRERSYEQYF. The CDR3 DNA follows: TGTGCCAGCAGTTTCCGCAGGGAACGCTCCTACGAGCAGTACTTC.

J is TRBJ2-4 and V is TRBV6-1; 7 bases match TRBD1. CDR1 MNHNS and CDR2 SASEGT come from the germline V gene. V trimming: 1 base; J trimming: 0 bases; junction bases outside the gene matches: 12. The CDR3 runs 19 residues. The CDR3 DNA reads as TGTGCCAGCAGTGAAGACAGGGGATCCGCCTTGCTAGCCAAAAACATTCAGTACTTC. Translated: CASSEDRGSALLAKNIQYF.

The V and J genes are TRBV7-9 and TRBJ1-1; a possible D gene is TRBD1 (6 bases). There are 14 residues in the CDR3. V dropped 5 bases and J dropped 1 base, with 11 bases sitting between them. Per germline, CDR1 SEHNR and CDR2 FQNEAQ (reference sequence). The CDR3 loop reads CASSLTGWNTEAFF. The CDR3, as DNA: TGTGCCAGCAGCCTGACAGGTTGGAACACTGAAGCTTTCTTT.

DNA for the CDR3: TGTGCCAGCAGCAGAGGCCCGACAGGGCACTCTGGGGCCAACGTCCTGACTTTC. Its protein is CASSRGPTGHSGANVLTF. The chain recombines TRBV21-1 with TRBJ2-6; the D segment call TRBD1 is taken from the table without a DNA check. TRBV21-1 is listed as a pseudogene. CDR3 length: 18 amino acids.

This chain joins TRBV7-2 and TRBJ1-2; weak D call: TRBD1 (5 bases). Trimming took 0 bases from V and 6 from J, leaving 11 bases between them. Germline-derived CDR1 and CDR2 are SGHTA and FQGNSA. This CDR3 is built from 14 residues. In DNA, the CDR3 is TGTGCCAGCAGCTTAGCGGGGGGACGGGATGGCTACACCTTC. Protein sequence: CASSLAGGRDGYTF.

The chain couples TRBV6-2 or TRBV6-3 to TRBJ1-1; no firm D call. Trimming left V 1 base short and J 1 base short, with 7 bases between. The germline V gene has CDR1 MNHEY and CDR2 SVGEGT. The CDR3 consists of 14 residues. CDR3 nucleotide sequence: TGTGCCAGCAGTTACTTAAGAGAGAACACTGAAGCTTTCTTT. Protein product: CASSYLRENTEAFF.

The chain is built from TRBV6-5 and TRBJ2-2; tentative D call: TRBD2 (5 bases). V was shortened by 4 bases and J by 6 bases, with 9 bases between the two germline ends. Germline values: CDR1 MNHEY, CDR2 SVGAGI. The CDR3 sequence is 13 residues long. This CDR3 is CASSFGLPGELFF. In DNA, the CDR3 is TGTGCCAGCAGTTTCGGACTCCCCGGGGAGCTGTTTTTT.

This chain connects TRBV5-4 to TRBJ2-7, with D hard to call. The V gene's germline CDR1 is SGHNT and CDR2 YYREEE (reference sequence). The ends were cut back, 5 bases at V and 0 bases at J, with 12 bases in the middle. The CDR3 runs 14 residues. This chain's CDR3 is CASRGASNSYEQYF. The CDR3 nucleotides are TGTGCCAGCAGAGGAGCTTCCAACTCCTACGAGCAGTACTTC.

The chain has TRBV3-1 (or the pseudogene TRBV3-2) and TRBJ1-1; tentatively, D is TRBD1 (5 bases). Germline CDR1 is LGHDT and CDR2 is YNNKEL (reference sequence). This CDR3 contains 13 residues. V was pared by 2 bases and J by 5 bases, with 9 bases between. The CDR3 here is CASSQTRVTEAFF. The CDR3, as DNA: TGTGCCAGCAGCCAAACCAGGGTTACTGAAGCTTTCTTT.

The chain employs TRBV10-3 and TRBJ1-1; 7 nucleotides agree with TRBD1. Germline assignment: CDR1 ENHRY and CDR2 SYGVKD. CDR3 length: 15 amino acids. J lost 0 bases, V lost 5 bases, and 6 bases had no gene match. The CDR3 is CAISSRQGLNTEAFF. CDR3 nucleotides: TGTGCCATCAGTTCCCGACAGGGCTTGAACACTGAAGCTTTCTTT.

The genes are TRBV15 and TRBJ1-2; TRBD1 might be the D (6 bases). The CDR3 totals 15 residues. CDR1 is LNHNV, CDR2 YYDKDF, per germline (reference sequence). V lost 1 base and J lost 0, with 9 bases in between. CDR3 sequence: CATSRGQGTNYGYTF. DNA of the CDR3: TGTGCCACCAGCAGAGGTCAGGGGACTAACTATGGCTACACCTTC.

The chain is built from TRBV7-9 and TRBJ2-3; 14 bases agree with TRBD2. V shed 3 bases and J 2 bases; nucleotides not matched to a gene: 4. The germline gives CDR1 SEHNR, CDR2 FQNEAQ (reference sequence). This CDR3 has 17 residues. The DNA of the CDR3 is TGTGCCAGCAGCTTGACTAGCGGGGGGGCCTCCACAGATACGCAGTATTTT. This encodes CASSLTSGGASTDTQYF.

This sequence joins TRBV4-2 and TRBJ2-7; weak D call: TRBD1 (5 bases). Between the trimmed V and J ends, which lost 1 base and 3 bases, there was a span of 10 bases. Germline V CDR1 and CDR2: LGHNA, YNFKEQ. This CDR3 contains 14 residues. CDR3 loop: CASSQGQGYYEQYF. The DNA for the CDR3 is TGTGCCAGCAGCCAAGGGCAGGGATACTACGAGCAGTACTTC.